This TCR beta chain was retrieved from a study of radiotherapy plus CTLA-4 blockade in lung cancer. V lost 5 bases, J lost 5 bases, and 6 bases stayed unmatched. The CDR3 runs to 14 residues. Germline CDR1 reads MDHEN; CDR2 reads SYDVKM. The repertoire was sequenced with immunoSEQ multiplex PCR; TCRdb's copy has only in-frame clones and lacks some. This sample has 85,000 to 90,000 clones, with roughly 78% found just once. This clone was seen only once. Its antigen is not known. Study results and limitations: Researchers report tumor-derived TCR clones expanding in blood after radiotherapy plus ipilimumab.

This TCR was sampled from a human donor with non-small cell lung cancer that progressed on radiotherapy plus ipilimumab. J is TRBJ2-1 and V is TRBV28; 7 bases match TRBD1. The sequencing here drew on peripheral blood, taken from a patient treated with radiotherapy plus ipilimumab. In DNA form, the CDR3 reads TGTGCCAGCAGTAACAGGGGCAGGGACAATGAGCAGTTCTTC. Translating it yields CASSNRGRDNEQFF. Based on the CDR3 plus reference TRBV28 and TRBJ2-1, the full variable domain is DVKVTQSSRYLVKRTGEKVFLECVQDMDHENMFWYRQDPGLGLRLIYFSYDVKMKEKGDIPEGYSVSREKKERFSLILESASTNQTSMYLCASSNRGRDNEQFFGPGTRLTVL.